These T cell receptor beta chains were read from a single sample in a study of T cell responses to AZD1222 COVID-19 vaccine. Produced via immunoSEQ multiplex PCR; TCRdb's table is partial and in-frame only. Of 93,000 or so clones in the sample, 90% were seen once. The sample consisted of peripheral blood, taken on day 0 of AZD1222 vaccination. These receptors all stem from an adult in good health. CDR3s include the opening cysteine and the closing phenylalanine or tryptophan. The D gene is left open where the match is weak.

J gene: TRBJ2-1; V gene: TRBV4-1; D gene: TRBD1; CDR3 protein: CASSTRQGRDNEQFF
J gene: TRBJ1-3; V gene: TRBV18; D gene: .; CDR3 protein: CASSPPPFLSGNTIYF
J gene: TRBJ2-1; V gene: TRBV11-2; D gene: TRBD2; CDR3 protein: CASTRGLAGGNNEQFF
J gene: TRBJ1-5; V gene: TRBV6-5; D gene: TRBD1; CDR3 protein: CASSTTGGSRQPQHF
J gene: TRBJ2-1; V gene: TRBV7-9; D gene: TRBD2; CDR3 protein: CAALPMGLAGNEQFF
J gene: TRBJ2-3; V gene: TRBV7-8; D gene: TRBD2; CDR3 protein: CASTLVEQRGSDTQYF
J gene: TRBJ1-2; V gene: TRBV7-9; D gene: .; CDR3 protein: CASSLDSYGYTF
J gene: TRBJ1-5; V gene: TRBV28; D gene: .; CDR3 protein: CASSKMGGLYSNQPQHF
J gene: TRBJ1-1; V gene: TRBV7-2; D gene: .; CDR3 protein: CASSYPQAGPMNTEAFF
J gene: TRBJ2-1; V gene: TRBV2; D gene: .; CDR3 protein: CASSGERSSYNEQFF
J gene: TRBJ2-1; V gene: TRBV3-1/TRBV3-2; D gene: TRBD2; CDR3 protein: CASSRGLAGGFGLEEFF
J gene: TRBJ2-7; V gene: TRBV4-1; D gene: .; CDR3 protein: CASSQRQGGSYEQYF
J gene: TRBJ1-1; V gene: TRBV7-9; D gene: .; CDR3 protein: CASSGGNTEAFF
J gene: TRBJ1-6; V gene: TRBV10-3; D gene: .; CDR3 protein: CAISEGRGNSPLHF
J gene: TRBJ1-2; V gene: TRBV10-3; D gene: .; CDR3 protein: CAISESRGSGYTF
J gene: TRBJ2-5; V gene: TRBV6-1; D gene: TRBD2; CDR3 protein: CASSWTSEETQYF
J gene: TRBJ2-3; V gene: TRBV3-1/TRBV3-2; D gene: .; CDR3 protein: CASSQQGTTDTQYF
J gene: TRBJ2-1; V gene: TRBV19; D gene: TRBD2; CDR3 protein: CATATSGGGNNEQFF
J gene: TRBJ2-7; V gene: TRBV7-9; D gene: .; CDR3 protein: CASSYSSYEQYF
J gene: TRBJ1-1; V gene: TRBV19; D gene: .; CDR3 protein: CASRNRGNTEAFF
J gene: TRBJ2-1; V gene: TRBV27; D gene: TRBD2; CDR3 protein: CASRVTSGGYNEQFF
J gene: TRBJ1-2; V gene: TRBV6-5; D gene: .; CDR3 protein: CASRRSRTVGYTF
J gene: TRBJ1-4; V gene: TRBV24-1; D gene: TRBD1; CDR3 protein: CATSEGGMTGKKLFF
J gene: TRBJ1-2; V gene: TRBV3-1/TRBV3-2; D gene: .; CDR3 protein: CASSGTSNYGYTF
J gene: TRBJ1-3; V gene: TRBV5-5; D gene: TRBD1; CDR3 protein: CASSYDPGQINTIYF
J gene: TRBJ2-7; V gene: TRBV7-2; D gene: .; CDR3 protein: CASSFGEFSYEQYF
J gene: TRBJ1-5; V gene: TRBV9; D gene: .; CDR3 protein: CASSSGAYNQPQHF
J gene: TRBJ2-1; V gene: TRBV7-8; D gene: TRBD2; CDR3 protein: CASSALALAAPSSYNEQFF
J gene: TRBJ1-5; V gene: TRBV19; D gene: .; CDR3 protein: CASCLSNQPQHF
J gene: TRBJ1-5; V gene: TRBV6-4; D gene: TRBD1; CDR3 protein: CASGLLGDRVSNQPQHF
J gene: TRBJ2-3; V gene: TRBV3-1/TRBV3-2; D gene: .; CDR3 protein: CASSQETDTQYF
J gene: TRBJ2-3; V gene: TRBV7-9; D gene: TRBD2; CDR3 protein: CASRPGPLGLRSTDTQYF
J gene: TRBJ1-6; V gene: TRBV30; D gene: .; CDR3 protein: CAWSVLSNAGKSPLHF